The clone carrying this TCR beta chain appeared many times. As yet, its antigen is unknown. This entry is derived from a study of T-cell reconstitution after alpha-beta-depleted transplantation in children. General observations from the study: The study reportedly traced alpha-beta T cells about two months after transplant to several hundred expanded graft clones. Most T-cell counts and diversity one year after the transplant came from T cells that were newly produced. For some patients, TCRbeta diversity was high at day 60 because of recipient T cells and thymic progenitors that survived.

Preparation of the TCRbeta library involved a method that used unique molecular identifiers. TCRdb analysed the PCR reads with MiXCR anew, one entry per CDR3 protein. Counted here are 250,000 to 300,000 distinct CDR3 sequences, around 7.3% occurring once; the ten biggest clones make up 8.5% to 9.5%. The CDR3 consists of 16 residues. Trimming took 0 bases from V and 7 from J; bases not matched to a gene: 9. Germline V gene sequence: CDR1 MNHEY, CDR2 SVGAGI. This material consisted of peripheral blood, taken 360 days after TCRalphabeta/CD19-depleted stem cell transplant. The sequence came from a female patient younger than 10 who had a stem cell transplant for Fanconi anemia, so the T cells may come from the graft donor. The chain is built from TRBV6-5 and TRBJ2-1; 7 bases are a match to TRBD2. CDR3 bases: TGTGCCAGCAGTTACTCGGGGGGGGATGTCGTAAATGAGCAGTTCTTC. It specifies CASSYSGGDVVNEQFF.